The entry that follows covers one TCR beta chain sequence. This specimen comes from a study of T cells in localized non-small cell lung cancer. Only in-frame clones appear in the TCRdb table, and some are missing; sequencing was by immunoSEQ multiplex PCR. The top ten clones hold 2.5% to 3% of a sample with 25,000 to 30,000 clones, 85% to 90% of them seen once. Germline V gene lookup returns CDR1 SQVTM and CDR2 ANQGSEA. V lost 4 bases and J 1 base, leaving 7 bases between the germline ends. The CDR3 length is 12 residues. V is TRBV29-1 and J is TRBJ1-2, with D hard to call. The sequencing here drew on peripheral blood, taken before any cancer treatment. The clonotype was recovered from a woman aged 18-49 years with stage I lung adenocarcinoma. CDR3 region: CSVGSHNYGYTF. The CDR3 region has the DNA TGCAGCGTTGGCTCTCATAACTATGGCTACACCTTC.